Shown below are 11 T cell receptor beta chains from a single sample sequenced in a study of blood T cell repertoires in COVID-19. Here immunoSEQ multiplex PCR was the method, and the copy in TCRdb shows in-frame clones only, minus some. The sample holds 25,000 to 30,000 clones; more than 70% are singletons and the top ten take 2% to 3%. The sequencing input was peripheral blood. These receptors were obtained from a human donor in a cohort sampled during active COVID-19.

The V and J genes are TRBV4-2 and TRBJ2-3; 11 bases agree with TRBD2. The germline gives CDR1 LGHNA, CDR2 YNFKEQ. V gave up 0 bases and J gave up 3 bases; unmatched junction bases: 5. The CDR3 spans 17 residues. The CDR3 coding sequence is TGTGCCAGCAGCCAAGAACTAGCGGGGGTGAGGACAGATACGCAGTATTTT. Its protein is CASSQELAGVRTDTQYF.

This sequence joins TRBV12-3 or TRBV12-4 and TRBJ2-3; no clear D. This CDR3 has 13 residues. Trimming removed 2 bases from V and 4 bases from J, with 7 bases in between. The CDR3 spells CASSLLAADTQYF. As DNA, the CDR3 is TGTGCCAGCAGTTTACTCGCGGCAGATACGCAGTATTTT.

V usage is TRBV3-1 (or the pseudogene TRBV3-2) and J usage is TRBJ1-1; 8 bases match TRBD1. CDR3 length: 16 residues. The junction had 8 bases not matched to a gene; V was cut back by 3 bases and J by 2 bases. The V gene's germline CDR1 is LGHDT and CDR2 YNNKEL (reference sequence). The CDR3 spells CASSHDLTGVNTEAFF. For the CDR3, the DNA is TGTGCCAGCAGCCACGACTTGACAGGGGTTAACACTGAAGCTTTCTTT.

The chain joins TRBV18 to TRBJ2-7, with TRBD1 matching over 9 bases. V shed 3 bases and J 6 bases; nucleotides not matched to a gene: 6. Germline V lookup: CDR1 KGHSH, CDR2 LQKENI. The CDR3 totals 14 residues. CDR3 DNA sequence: TGTGCCAGCTCACCTGCCGGGACAGGGACCGAGCAGTACTTC. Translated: CASSPAGTGTEQYF.

The CDR3 spells CASSQDRLDGDGYTF. The CDR3 nucleotides are TGCGCCAGCAGCCAAGATCGTTTAGACGGGGATGGCTACACCTTC. The V gene is TRBV4-3, the J gene TRBJ1-2; D unresolved. V lost 0 bases to trimming and J lost 6 bases, with 14 bases between them. This CDR3 has 15 residues. Germline V gives CDR1 LGHNA, CDR2 YSLEER.

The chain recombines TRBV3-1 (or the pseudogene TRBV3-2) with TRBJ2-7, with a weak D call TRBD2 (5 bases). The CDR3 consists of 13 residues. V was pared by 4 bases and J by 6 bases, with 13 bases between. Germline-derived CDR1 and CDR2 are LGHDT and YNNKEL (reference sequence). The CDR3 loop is CASSLQDLAEQYF. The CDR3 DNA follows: TGTGCCAGCAGCCTCCAGGACTTGGCCGAGCAGTACTTC.

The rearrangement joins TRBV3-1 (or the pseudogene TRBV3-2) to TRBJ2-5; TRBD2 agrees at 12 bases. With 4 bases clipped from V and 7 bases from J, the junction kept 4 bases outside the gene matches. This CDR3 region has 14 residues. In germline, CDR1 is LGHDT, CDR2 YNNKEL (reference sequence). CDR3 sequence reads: CASSRTSGVGTQYF. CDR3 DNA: TGTGCCAGCAGCCGGACTAGCGGGGTTGGGACCCAGTACTTC.

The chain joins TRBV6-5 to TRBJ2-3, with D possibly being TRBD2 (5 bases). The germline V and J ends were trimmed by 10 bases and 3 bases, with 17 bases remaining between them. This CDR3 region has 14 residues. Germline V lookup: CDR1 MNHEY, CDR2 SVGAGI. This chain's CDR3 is CATVQRWITDTQYF. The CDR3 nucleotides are TGTGCCACGGTCCAGCGGTGGATTACAGATACGCAGTATTTT.

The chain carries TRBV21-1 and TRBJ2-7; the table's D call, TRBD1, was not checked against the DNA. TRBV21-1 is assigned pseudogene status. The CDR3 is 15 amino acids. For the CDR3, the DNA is TGTGCCAGCAGCAAAGGAACAGGGTATTTCTACGAGCAGTACTTC. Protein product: CASSKGTGYFYEQYF.

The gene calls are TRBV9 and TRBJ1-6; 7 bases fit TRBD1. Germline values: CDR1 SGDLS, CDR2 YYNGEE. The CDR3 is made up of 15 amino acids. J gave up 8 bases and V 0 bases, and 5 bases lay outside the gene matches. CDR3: CASSVVGTGDSPLHF. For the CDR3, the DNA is TGTGCCAGCAGCGTAGTTGGCACAGGGGATTCACCCCTCCACTTT.

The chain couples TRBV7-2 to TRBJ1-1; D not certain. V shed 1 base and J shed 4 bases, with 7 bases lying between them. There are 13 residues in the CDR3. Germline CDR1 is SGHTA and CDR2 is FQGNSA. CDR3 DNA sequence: TGTGCCAGCAGCTTAGACATTGGCACTGAAGCTTTCTTT. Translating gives CASSLDIGTEAFF.